The 29 T cell receptor beta chains below come from one sample, sequenced in a study of OX40 agonist ivuxolimab in advanced cancers. The table came from immunoSEQ multiplex PCR; TCRdb's copy has only in-frame clones and leaves some out. The table lists 30,000 to 40,000 clones, 65% to 80% of them singletons, with about an eighth in the top ten. The material was CD4+ or CD8+ T cells sorted from blood, obtained in a trial of the OX40 agonist ivuxolimab. The receptor source for this set is an adult with an advanced solid tumor such as melanoma, head and neck, liver or kidney cancer.

This clone was recorded only once. The V gene is TRBV10-1, the J gene TRBJ2-1; D unresolved. The CDR3 runs to 11 residues. Germline loops: CDR1 WNHNN, CDR2 SYGVQD (reference sequence). Between the trimmed V and J ends, which lost 4 bases and 7 bases, there was a span of 5 bases. The DNA of the CDR3 is TGCGCCAGCAGTGCTGGGAATGAGCAGTTCTTC. This sequence encodes CASSAGNEQFF.

The rearrangement joins TRBV6-5 to TRBJ2-1; TRBD2 agrees at 15 bases. Trimming took 6 bases from V and 8 from J; bases not matched to a gene: 2. Looked up from germline, CDR1 is MNHEY and CDR2 is SVGAGI. This CDR3 contains 14 residues. As DNA, the CDR3 is TGTGCCAGCAGGGGACTAGCGGGAGGCCATGAGCAGTTCTTC. This gives the protein CASRGLAGGHEQFF.

V is TRBV5-1 and J is TRBJ2-1; D possibly matches TRBD1 or TRBD2 (6 bases each). CDR3 length: 17 residues. The germline gives CDR1 SGHRS, CDR2 YFSETQ. Trimming shortened V by 0 bases and J by 8 bases, and 21 bases separated the two germline ends. This CDR3 is CASSLEGRGAGRDEQFF. CDR3 bases: TGCGCCAGCAGCTTGGAAGGTAGGGGGGCCGGTCGGGATGAGCAGTTCTTC.

The genes are TRBV27 and TRBJ2-7; TRBD2 matches at 10 bases. CDR3 length: 16 amino acids. CDR1 is MNHEY and CDR2 is SMNVEV in the germline V gene (reference sequence). Trimming at V came to 4 bases and at J to 7 bases, leaving 13 bases not matched to a gene. In DNA, the CDR3 is TGTGCCAGCAGTTCAGGTAGCGGGAGGCCCCGGGGGGAGCAGTACTTC. This sequence encodes CASSSGSGRPRGEQYF.

This clone was counted between two and nine times. This chain uses TRBV27 with TRBJ1-1, with 8 bases matching TRBD1. The CDR3 covers 13 residues. Germline V lookup: CDR1 MNHEY, CDR2 SMNVEV (reference sequence). V gave up 8 bases and J gave up 1 base; unmatched junction bases: 3. CDR3 DNA: TGTGCCAGCCGCGGACAGGGGAACACTGAAGCTTTCTTT. Amino acid sequence: CASRGQGNTEAFF.

This clone was counted only a few times. The rearrangement uses TRBV6-4 and TRBJ2-1, with 7 bases aligning to TRBD2. The CDR3 loop spans 14 amino acids. Per germline, CDR1 MRHNA and CDR2 SNTAGT. The J segment lost 5 bases and the V segment lost 6 bases, leaving 7 bases of the junction unmatched. The CDR3 coding sequence is TGTGCCAGCAGGGATTTCAGCGGGGACAATGAGCAGTTCTTC. It codes for CASRDFSGDNEQFF.

V usage is TRBV30 and J usage is TRBJ1-2; 7 nucleotides match TRBD1. Germline-derived CDR1 and CDR2 are GTSNPN and SVGIG (reference sequence). The V segment lost 0 bases and the J segment 5 bases; nucleotides outside the gene matches: 6. This CDR3 spans 14 amino acids. The CDR3 reads CAWSVQGTPYGYTF. CDR3 DNA: TGTGCCTGGAGTGTACAGGGGACACCTTATGGCTACACCTTC.

This chain links TRBV14 with TRBJ2-3, with 9 nucleotides matching TRBD2. The germline V gene encodes CDR1 SGHDN and CDR2 FVKESK. The CDR3 sequence is 15 residues long. The V and J ends lost 2 bases and 2 bases, in that order; junction bases with no gene match: 2. The CDR3 nucleotides are TGTGCCAGCAGCCAACCGGGACTAGCCACAGATACGCAGTATTTT. Translating it yields CASSQPGLATDTQYF.

The chain links TRBV7-9 to TRBJ2-7, with a weak D call TRBD1 (6 bases). The CDR3 contains 13 residues. Germline V CDR1 and CDR2: SEHNR, FQNEAQ (reference sequence). Deletions cut 2 bases from V and 6 bases from J, with 11 bases between. The CDR3 is CASSLIQGSEQYF. In DNA form, the CDR3 reads TGTGCCAGCAGCTTAATTCAGGGGTCCGAGCAGTACTTC.

This clone occurred a few times. CDR3 bases: TGTGCCAGTAGTATGAGGGTTGGGATGGACTATGGCTACACCTTC. The encoded protein is CASSMRVGMDYGYTF. This chain uses TRBV19 with TRBJ1-2; D gene ambiguous. The V end lost 3 bases, the J end lost 3 bases, and 14 bases lay between the germline ends. This CDR3 spans 15 amino acids. CDR1 and CDR2 from the germline V gene are LNHDA and SQIVND (reference sequence). The full variable domain, its missing parts supplied by reference TRBV19 and TRBJ1-2, is DGGITQSPKYLFRKEGQNVTLSCEQNLNHDAMYWYRQDPGQGLRLIYYSQIVNDFQKGDIAEGYSVSREKKESFPLTVTSAQKNPTAFYLCASSMRVGMDYGYTFGSGTRLTVV.

The rearrangement links TRBV19 to TRBJ1-5; 7 nucleotides line up with TRBD1. Germline-derived CDR1 and CDR2 are LNHDA and SQIVND (reference sequence). The trim removed 4 bases at V and 0 bases at J, leaving 3 bases unmatched. This CDR3 comprises 15 residues. This CDR3 is CASSNRGYSNQPQHF. The CDR3 DNA follows: TGTGCCAGTAGTAACAGGGGTTATAGCAATCAGCCCCAGCATTTT.

This clone has just one count. The chain joins TRBV18 to TRBJ1-1, with D perhaps matching TRBD1 (5 bases). V was pared by 4 bases and J by 7 bases, with 7 bases between. CDR1 is KGHSH, CDR2 LQKENI, per germline. The CDR3 extends over 11 amino acids. The CDR3: CASSLGGEAFF. CDR3 in DNA: TGTGCCAGCTCACTTGGGGGTGAAGCTTTCTTT.

The chain has TRBV6-1 and TRBJ2-5; 7 bases align to TRBD1. The CDR3 is 16 amino acids. After removal of 2 bases from V and 1 base from J, the junction contained 7 bases not matched to a gene. Germline assignment: CDR1 MNHNS and CDR2 SASEGT. The CDR3: CASSEMSNRGQETQYF. CDR3 coding DNA: TGTGCCAGCAGTGAAATGTCAAACAGGGGCCAAGAGACCCAGTACTTC.

This chain connects TRBV7-8 to TRBJ2-7; tentatively, D is TRBD2 (6 bases). CDR3 size: 14 residues. V dropped 7 bases and J dropped 3 bases, with 16 bases sitting between them. The V gene's germline CDR1 is SGHVS and CDR2 FQNEAQ. Written as DNA, the CDR3 is TGTGCCAGCACCCTATGGGACTCTAACTACGAGCAGTACTTC. It codes for CASTLWDSNYEQYF.

This chain uses TRBV4-2 with TRBJ1-6; the match to TRBD1 covers 7 bases. With V trimmed by 1 base and J by 7 bases, 7 bases remained unmatched. The germline gives CDR1 LGHNA, CDR2 YNFKEQ. The CDR3 sequence is 16 residues long. CDR3 loop: CASSQGWTGGNSPLHF. The CDR3 bases are TGTGCCAGCAGCCAAGGGTGGACAGGAGGCAATTCACCCCTCCACTTT.

CDR3 bases: TGCGCCAGCAGCCTGGACAGGGGAACCGGGGAGCTGTTTTTT. Amino acids: CASSLDRGTGELFF. The V and J genes are TRBV10-1 and TRBJ2-2, with 9 bases lining up with TRBD1. Trimming took 6 bases from V and 5 from J; bases not matched to a gene: 4. Germline-derived CDR1 and CDR2 are WNHNN and SYGVQD (reference sequence). The CDR3 sequence is 14 residues long.

To note about this clone: Other DNA sequences in the same sample also yield this CDR3. J is TRBJ1-1 and V is TRBV6-5; a possible D gene is TRBD1 (6 bases). Per germline, CDR1 MNHEY and CDR2 SVGAGI. Trimming left V 6 bases short and J 0 bases short, with 11 bases between. The CDR3 runs 14 residues. CDR3 nucleotide sequence: TGTGCCAGCAGAAAACAGGGTATGAACACTGAAGCTTTCTTT. Amino acids: CASRKQGMNTEAFF.

This chain's CDR3 is CASSPPGLAGVPFF. CDR3 DNA sequence: TGTGCCAGCAGCCCCCCGGGACTAGCGGGAGTTCCGTTCTTC. V and J are TRBV9 and TRBJ2-1; 14 bases are shared with TRBD2. Trimming took 4 bases from V and 15 from J; bases not matched to a gene: 9. Germline V gives CDR1 SGDLS, CDR2 YYNGEE. CDR3 length equals 14 residues.

This clone was picked up a small number of times. The chain recombines TRBV5-1 with TRBJ1-1; 8 nucleotides match TRBD1. The V and J ends lost 7 bases and 1 base, in that order; junction bases with no gene match: 3. Germline CDR1 and CDR2: SGHRS and YFSETQ. CDR3 size: 13 residues. CDR3 in amino acids: CASGQGGNTEAFF. CDR3 DNA sequence: TGCGCCAGCGGACAGGGAGGGAACACTGAAGCTTTCTTT.

The chain is built from TRBV7-2 and TRBJ1-1; D uncertain. Trimming removed 2 bases from V and 0 bases from J, with 10 bases in between. CDR3 length: 15 residues. Germline CDR1 and CDR2: SGHTA and FQGNSA. The CDR3 reads CASSLREGLNTEAFF. The CDR3 nucleotides read TGTGCCAGCAGCTTAAGGGAAGGGTTGAACACTGAAGCTTTCTTT.

This clone turned up a few times. The chain has TRBV19 and TRBJ1-1; TRBD1 aligns across 9 bases. J gave up 0 bases and V 6 bases, and 5 bases lay outside the gene matches. Germline CDR1 LNHDA, CDR2 SQIVND (reference sequence). The CDR3 spans 15 residues. For the CDR3, the DNA is TGTGCCAGTAGGCAACAGGGGGCGTTGAACACTGAAGCTTTCTTT. The encoded protein is CASRQQGALNTEAFF.

This clone was seen a few times. Other DNA sequences of this sample code for an identical CDR3. The chain is built from TRBV18 and TRBJ2-1, with 11 bases fitting TRBD2. From germline, CDR1 is KGHSH and CDR2 LQKENI. CDR3 length: 16 amino acids. Germline trimming cut 0 bases from V and 7 bases from J; bases unmatched to any gene: 5. CDR3 loop: CASSPPSSGGGNEQFF. CDR3 sequence (DNA): TGTGCCAGCTCACCACCGAGTAGCGGGGGGGGGAATGAGCAGTTCTTC.

This rearrangement joins TRBV5-4 to TRBJ2-3; 13 bases fit TRBD2. The V gene's germline CDR1 is SGHNT and CDR2 YYREEE (reference sequence). V lost 4 bases, J lost 6 bases, and 11 bases stayed unmatched. The CDR3 contains 17 residues. The DNA of the CDR3 is TGTGCCAGCAGCACCGGGACTAGCGGGATACGGTCGGATACGCAGTATTTT. Its translation is CASSTGTSGIRSDTQYF.

The rearrangement uses TRBV6-4 and TRBJ2-3; 7 bases line up with TRBD2. Germline lookup yields CDR1 MRHNA and CDR2 SNTAGT. The CDR3 is made up of 13 amino acids. The trim removed 9 bases at V and 4 bases at J, leaving 7 bases unmatched. As DNA, the CDR3 is TGTGCCAGGCTTAGCGGGCGGGCAGATACGCAGTATTTT. Its translation: CARLSGRADTQYF.

The chain carries TRBV27 and TRBJ2-2; no firm D call. Germline V lookup: CDR1 MNHEY, CDR2 SMNVEV (reference sequence). The CDR3 runs 14 residues. V was cut by 3 bases and J by 1 base, with 6 bases left in between. The CDR3 loop reads CASSLKGNTGELFF. The CDR3 bases are TGTGCCAGCAGTTTGAAAGGGAACACCGGGGAGCTGTTTTTT.

The chain has TRBV7-2 and TRBJ1-5, with D perhaps TRBD1 (5 bases). The CDR3 totals 15 residues. From germline, CDR1 is SGHTA and CDR2 FQGNSA. Deletions cut 4 bases from V and 1 base from J, with 11 bases between. CDR3 DNA sequence: TGTGCCAGCAGCTGGGGCCAAGCGAGCAATCAGCCCCAGCATTTT. Its translation: CASSWGQASNQPQHF. Supplemented by reference TRBV7-2 and TRBJ1-5, the full variable domain reads GAGVSQSPSNKVTEKGKDVELRCDPISGHTALYWYRQSLGQGLEFLIYFQGNSAPDKSGLPSDRFSAERTGGSVSTLTIQRTQQEDSAVYLCASSWGQASNQPQHFGDGTRLSIL.

V and J are TRBV18 and TRBJ2-5; a weak D match, TRBD2 (5 bases). Trimming shortened V by 3 bases and J by 4 bases, and 9 bases separated the two germline ends. This CDR3 contains 13 residues. The germline CDR1 and CDR2 sequences are KGHSH and LQKENI. The CDR3 nucleotides are TGTGCCAGCTCACCGGTTCTAGCAGAGACCCAGTACTTC. As protein: CASSPVLAETQYF.

This clone was observed a handful of times. V and J are TRBV18 and TRBJ2-7, with 11 nucleotides matching TRBD2. Looked up from germline, CDR1 is KGHSH and CDR2 is LQKENI. The V and J ends lost 1 base and 4 bases, in that order; junction bases with no gene match: 0. This CDR3 has 14 amino acids. CDR3 DNA sequence: TGTGCCAGCTCACCACTAGCGGGAGGGTACGAGCAGTACTTC. Protein: CASSPLAGGYEQYF. Looking up the rest from reference TRBV18 and TRBJ2-7 gives the full variable domain: NAGVMQNPRHLVRRRGQEARLRCSPMKGHSHVYWYRQLPEEGLKFMVYLQKENIIDESGMPKERFSAEFPKEGPSILRIQQVVRGDSAAYFCASSPLAGGYEQYFGPGTRLTVT.

The rearrangement joins TRBV19 to TRBJ1-5; the match to TRBD1 covers 7 bases. This CDR3 is 14 amino acids long. The germline V gene has CDR1 LNHDA and CDR2 SQIVND (reference sequence). V was pared by 8 bases and J by 2 bases, with 6 bases of the junction left unmatched. CDR3 nucleotide sequence: TGTGCCAGTTACGAACAGGGGCGCAATCAGCCCCAGCATTTT. This sequence encodes CASYEQGRNQPQHF. Combining the CDR3 with reference TRBV19 and TRBJ1-5 gives the whole variable domain DGGITQSPKYLFRKEGQNVTLSCEQNLNHDAMYWYRQDPGQGLRLIYYSQIVNDFQKGDIAEGYSVSREKKESFPLTVTSAQKNPTAFYLCASYEQGRNQPQHFGDGTRLSIL.